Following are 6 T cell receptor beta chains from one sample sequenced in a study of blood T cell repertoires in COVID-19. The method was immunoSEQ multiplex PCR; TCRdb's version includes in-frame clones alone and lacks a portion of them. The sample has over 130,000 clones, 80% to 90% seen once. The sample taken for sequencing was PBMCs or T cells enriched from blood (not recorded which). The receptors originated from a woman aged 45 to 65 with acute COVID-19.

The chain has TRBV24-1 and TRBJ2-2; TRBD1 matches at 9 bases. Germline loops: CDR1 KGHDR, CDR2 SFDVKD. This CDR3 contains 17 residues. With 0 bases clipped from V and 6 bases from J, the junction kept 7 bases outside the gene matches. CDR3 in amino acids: CATSDLRTGEKAGELFF. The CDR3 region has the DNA TGTGCCACCAGTGATTTGCGGACAGGGGAAAAGGCCGGGGAGCTGTTTTTT.

The CDR3 sequence: CASSGDRGLGEAFF. As DNA, the CDR3 is TGTGCCAGCAGCGGGGACAGGGGGCTTGGTGAAGCTTTCTTT. The chain links TRBV9 to TRBJ1-1; TRBD1 matches 12 bases. The CDR3 length is 14 residues. Germline V CDR1 and CDR2: SGDLS, YYNGEE. V was clipped by 3 bases and J by 7 bases; unmatched bases: 4.

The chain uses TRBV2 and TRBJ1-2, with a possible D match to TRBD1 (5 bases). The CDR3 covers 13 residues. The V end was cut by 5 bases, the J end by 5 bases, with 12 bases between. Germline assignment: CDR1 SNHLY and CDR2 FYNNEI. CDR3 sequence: CASSRDGGYGYTF. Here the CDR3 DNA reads TGTGCCAGCAGTCGGGACGGGGGATATGGCTACACCTTC.

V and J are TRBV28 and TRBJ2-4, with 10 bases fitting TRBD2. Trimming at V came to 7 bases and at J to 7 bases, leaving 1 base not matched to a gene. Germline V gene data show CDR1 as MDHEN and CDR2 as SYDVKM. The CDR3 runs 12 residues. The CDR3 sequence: CASKLAGNIQYF. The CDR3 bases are TGTGCCAGCAAACTAGCGGGGAACATTCAGTACTTC.

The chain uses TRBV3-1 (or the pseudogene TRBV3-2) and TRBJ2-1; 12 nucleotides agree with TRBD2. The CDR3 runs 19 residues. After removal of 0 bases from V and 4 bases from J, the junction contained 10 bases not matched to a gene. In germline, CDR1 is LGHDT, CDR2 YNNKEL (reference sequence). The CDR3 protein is CASSQDRLAGGPGYNEQFF. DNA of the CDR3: TGTGCCAGCAGCCAAGATCGCCTAGCGGGAGGGCCGGGATACAATGAGCAGTTCTTC.

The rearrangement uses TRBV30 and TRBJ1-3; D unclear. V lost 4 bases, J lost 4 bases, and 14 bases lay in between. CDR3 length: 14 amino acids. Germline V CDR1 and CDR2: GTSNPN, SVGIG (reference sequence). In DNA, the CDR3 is TGTGCCTGGAAGCGGTCCCTCTCCGGAAACACCATATATTTT. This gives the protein CAWKRSLSGNTIYF.